The 10 T cell receptor beta chains reported below all come from one sample, sequenced in a study of T cell responses to AZD1222 COVID-19 vaccine. Clones were sequenced by immunoSEQ multiplex PCR, and TCRdb holds only the in-frame ones, with some missing. Of some 200,000 clones in the sample, 85% to 95% are singletons; the top ten hold approximately 1%. The sample consisted of peripheral blood, taken 28 days after the second AZD1222 dose. The receptors were gathered from an adult who received the AZD1222 COVID-19 vaccine.

The V and J genes are TRBV7-3 and TRBJ2-3, with TRBD2 matching over 8 bases. In germline, CDR1 is SGHTA, CDR2 FQGTGA. V lost 4 bases to trimming and J lost 15 bases; unmatched junction nucleotides: 12. CDR3 length: 13 amino acids. As DNA, the CDR3 is TGTGCCAGCAGCTCTGCAGGGACTAGTGATCTCTATTTT. Translation: CASSSAGTSDLYF.

V is TRBV19 and J is TRBJ1-5; no firm D call. CDR3 length: 13 residues. V gave up 4 bases and J gave up 6 bases, with 10 bases separating them. CDR1 is LNHDA, CDR2 SQIVND, per germline (reference sequence). The CDR3 is CASSRVVSQPQHF. CDR3 in DNA: TGTGCCAGTAGTAGGGTTGTAAGTCAGCCCCAGCATTTT.

As concerns this clone: Different DNA sequences within this sample yield the same CDR3. The V gene is TRBV6-5, the J gene TRBJ2-5, with D unresolved. V lost 0 bases and J lost 3, with 2 bases in between. In germline, CDR1 is MNHEY, CDR2 SVGAGI. The CDR3 sequence is 12 residues long. The CDR3, as DNA: TGTGCCAGCAGTTACTCCAAAGAGACCCAGTACTTC. Its translation is CASSYSKETQYF.

This sequence joins TRBV7-3 and TRBJ2-5, with 7 bases matching TRBD2. Germline lookup yields CDR1 SGHTA and CDR2 FQGTGA. J lost 5 bases, V lost 5 bases, and 11 bases had no gene match. The CDR3 runs to 15 residues. The CDR3 reads CASSLQGLPGETQYF. The DNA for the CDR3 is TGTGCCAGCAGCCTGCAGGGACTACCTGGCGAGACCCAGTACTTC.

The V call is TRBV12-3 or TRBV12-4, the J call TRBJ1-5; maybe TRBD1 (5 bases). This CDR3 contains 12 residues. V was pared by 8 bases and J by 7 bases, with 12 bases between. CDR3 protein: CASGADRQPQHF. The DNA of the CDR3 is TGTGCCAGCGGGGCAGATCGGCAGCCCCAGCATTTT.

In its sample, this clone was seen once. V and J are TRBV7-2 and TRBJ2-1; D call uncertain. CDR1 is SGHTA, CDR2 FQGNSA, per germline. The CDR3 runs 15 residues. Trimming stripped 2 bases from V and 5 bases from J, with 13 bases between. CDR3 sequence reads: CASSLRQSLNNEQFF. The CDR3 DNA follows: TGTGCCAGCAGCTTAAGGCAGTCCTTAAACAATGAGCAGTTCTTC.

The chain links TRBV28 to TRBJ1-1; D is unclear. The length of the CDR3 is 14 residues. Germline CDR1 is MDHEN and CDR2 is SYDVKM. Trimming left V 3 bases short and J 6 bases short, with 14 bases between. As DNA, the CDR3 is TGTGCCAGCAGTTTGACCCGATGGACCGCTGAAGCTTTCTTT. Protein: CASSLTRWTAEAFF.

This clone was seen a handful of times. The rearrangement joins TRBV19 to TRBJ1-4; D call uncertain. Germline lookup yields CDR1 LNHDA and CDR2 SQIVND (reference sequence). Trimming left V 5 bases short and J 2 bases short, with 6 bases between. The CDR3 extends over 13 amino acids. The CDR3 DNA follows: TGTGCCAGTAGTCCCACGACTAATGAAAAACTGTTTTTT. Translating it yields CASSPTTNEKLFF. Based on the CDR3 plus reference TRBV19 and TRBJ1-4, the full variable domain is DGGITQSPKYLFRKEGQNVTLSCEQNLNHDAMYWYRQDPGQGLRLIYYSQIVNDFQKGDIAEGYSVSREKKESFPLTVTSAQKNPTAFYLCASSPTTNEKLFFGSGTQLSVL.

This chain joins TRBV10-2 and TRBJ1-1; D possibly corresponds to TRBD1 (6 bases). This CDR3 has 14 amino acids. V lost 6 bases, J lost 4 bases, and 15 bases lay in between. In germline, CDR1 is WSHSY, CDR2 SAAADI. The CDR3 protein is CASSGARGVTEAFF. Here the CDR3 DNA reads TGCGCCAGCAGCGGGGCTAGGGGGGTCACTGAAGCTTTCTTT.

The CDR3 spells CASRSGTAGNTIYF. The CDR3 coding sequence is TGCGCCAGCAGGTCCGGGACCGCTGGAAACACCATATATTTT. The chain has TRBV5-1 and TRBJ1-3; D perhaps matches TRBD1 (5 bases). This CDR3 has 14 amino acids. V lost 5 bases, J lost 2 bases, and 11 bases lay in between. Germline V gene data show CDR1 as SGHRS and CDR2 as YFSETQ.